This TCR beta chain was found in a study of PD-1 blockade in classical Hodgkin lymphoma. The study, taken as a whole, reports: Complete responders possessed baseline diversity comparable to newly diagnosed patients. Healthy donors were reported to have higher baseline TCR diversity than newly diagnosed patients.

The trim removed 5 bases at V and 4 bases at J, leaving 5 bases unmatched. CDR3 length: 15 residues. The germline V gene has CDR1 MDHEN and CDR2 SYDVKM. Regarding this clone: As yet, its antigen is unknown.

Sequenced by immunoSEQ multiplex PCR; TCRdb stores in-frame clones only, minus some. The top ten hold 30% to 35% of the sample, which has 7,200 or so clones, over 70% seen once. With no exception, relapse followed autologous stem cell transplantation in all patients, and brentuximab vedotin exposure varied. V usage is TRBV28 and J usage is TRBJ1-6, with 7 bases lining up with TRBD1. The clonotype comes from a human donor with classical Hodgkin lymphoma. Sequenced material: peripheral blood mononuclear cells (PBMCs), taken before the second cycle of nivolumab. CDR3 residues: CASSAVTGYNSPLHF. CDR3 coding DNA: TGTGCCAGCAGTGCCGTGACAGGGTATAATTCACCCCTCCACTTT.